This paragraph reports one T cell receptor (beta chain). Its binding antigen is unknown. Nothing much larger sits one base from this clone, and base qualities are not available. These data belong to a study of patients and donors after allogeneic stem cell transplantation (dated by TCRdb to 2020 to 2022). The library was made by RT-PCR. TCRdb lists the instrument as NextSeq 550. Using fastp at Q25 and MiXCR, TCRdb reprocessed the public reads and kept productive beta chains. Each CDR3 protein appears once, grouped with its most common genes and DNA. Counted in this sample were around 200,000 distinct CDR3 sequences; around 41% of them appeared once. Together, the top ten hold approximately 10% of the sample. Looking up the germline V gene yields CDR1 MRHNA and CDR2 SNTAGT. The CDR3 goes from the cysteine to the phenylalanine over 16 residues. Only the CDR3 region is kept as DNA, spanning 48 bases read in frame from base 1. At the junction V is shortened by 0 bases and J by 2 bases, with 12 bases in between.

This receptor was taken from a human donor who was either an allogeneic HSCT recipient or a stem cell or donor lymphocyte infusion donor (not recorded which). It is not recorded whose cells these are; they may come from a transplant donor. The material sequenced was blood, either unsorted or a sorted T cell fraction (not recorded which). Rearrangement joined TRBV6-4 to TRBJ2-3; the D region is possibly TRBD1 or TRBD2, each matching across 5 bases. The nucleotides are TGTGCCAGCAGTGACTCGAGCCGGGGCCACACAGATACGCAGTATTTT. This encodes CASSDSSRGHTDTQYF.